A selection of T cell receptor beta chains follows, all from one sample in a study of patients and donors after allogeneic stem cell transplantation. TCRdb called the RT-PCR reads again in MiXCR, with one record for every CDR3 protein. The sample has approximately 160,000 distinct CDR3 sequences, nearly 25% seen once. Input material: blood, either unsorted or a sorted T cell fraction (not recorded which). Receptor source: a human donor who was either an allogeneic HSCT recipient or a stem cell or donor lymphocyte infusion donor (not recorded which). It is not recorded whose cells these are; they may come from a transplant donor. Both conserved end residues are part of each CDR3. The order of the fields is J gene, D gene, clone size, V gene, CDR3 protein, CDR3 DNA. A D gene is named only where the DNA matches it firmly. Clone size is stated in some rows and not others, as once, few, many or a class when expanded.

TRBJ1-5	.	few	TRBV27	CASRSHSKVGNQPQHF	TGTGCCAGCAGGAGTCACAGTAAGGTCGGCAATCAGCCCCAGCATTTT
TRBJ2-3	.	.	TRBV10-3	CAISPGQQDTQYF	TGTGCCATCTCACCGGGGCAGCAGGATACGCAGTATTTT
TRBJ2-7	TRBD1	.	TRBV20-1	CSAIEPPGQRFEQYF	TGCAGTGCTATCGAACCACCGGGACAGCGTTTTGAGCAGTACTTC
TRBJ1-1	.	many	TRBV20-1	CSARVGGTEAFF	TGCAGTGCTAGAGTGGGGGGGACTGAAGCTTTCTTT
TRBJ2-2	.	.	TRBV5-1	CASRLGFTGELFF	TGCGCCAGCCGCCTGGGCTTCACCGGGGAGCTGTTTTTT
TRBJ2-7	.	.	TRBV5-6	CASSASSYEQYF	TGTGCCAGCAGCGCGAGCTCCTACGAGCAGTACTTC
TRBJ1-1	.	few	TRBV12-3/TRBV12-4	CASTIFGSGAEAFF	TGTGCCAGCACAATTTTTGGGAGTGGAGCTGAAGCTTTCTTT
TRBJ2-2	TRBD2	few	TRBV29-1	CSVTPTSGRYTGELFF	TGCAGCGTTACCCCGACTAGCGGGAGATATACCGGGGAGCTGTTTTTT
TRBJ1-3	.	.	TRBV4-2	CASSQEPGRTGGGTIYF	TGTGCCAGCAGCCAAGAGCCGGGAAGGACGGGGGGTGGCACCATATATTTT
TRBJ2-7	.	.	TRBV29-1	CSVAKDSKTYEQYF	TGCAGCGTCGCTAAAGACAGTAAGACCTACGAGCAGTACTTC
TRBJ1-5	.	.	TRBV3-1	CASSQEPGGNQPQHF	TGTGCCAGCAGCCAAGAACCCGGCGGCAATCAGCCCCAGCATTTT
TRBJ1-6	.	few	TRBV6-1	CASSEVLRSPLHF	TGTGCCAGCAGTGAAGTGCTTAGGTCACCCCTCCACTTT
TRBJ2-5	TRBD2	few	TRBV10-3	CAISVSGPEETQYF	TGTGCCATCAGTGTTAGCGGGCCGGAAGAGACCCAGTACTTC
TRBJ2-3	.	few	TRBV12-3/TRBV12-4	CASSLAPTSTDTQYF	TGTGCCAGCAGTTTAGCGCCAACTAGCACAGATACGCAGTATTTT
TRBJ2-1	.	.	TRBV12-3/TRBV12-4	CASSPPVVNEQFF	TGTGCCAGCAGCCCCCCGGTCGTGAATGAGCAGTTCTTC
TRBJ2-5	.	.	TRBV10-3	CAISGTEETQYF	TGTGCCATCAGTGGGACAGAAGAGACCCAGTACTTC
TRBJ2-5	.	once	TRBV9	CASSLYPWGGQETQYF	TGTGCCAGCAGCCTTTACCCTTGGGGAGGTCAAGAGACCCAGTACTTC
TRBJ1-2	.	.	TRBV29-1	CSVEGGGGYTF	TGCAGCGTTGAAGGGGGTGGCGGCTACACCTTC
TRBJ2-3	TRBD2	.	TRBV20-1	CSASPGTSVVDTQYF	TGCAGTGCTAGCCCCGGGACTAGTGTTGTAGATACGCAGTATTTT
TRBJ2-7	TRBD2	.	TRBV13	CASSSGLAGLFTSYEQYF	TGTGCCAGCAGCTCGGGACTAGCGGGACTCTTCACCTCCTACGAGCAGTACTTC
TRBJ2-3	.	once	TRBV5-1	CASTNQGDSTDTQYF	TGCGCCAGCACCAATCAGGGAGATAGCACAGATACGCAGTATTTT
TRBJ2-2	.	.	TRBV2	CASSEGSNTGELFF	TGTGCCAGCAGTGAAGGGTCGAACACCGGGGAGCTGTTTTTT
TRBJ1-1	.	.	TRBV7-9	CASSLGPGLIGWAFF	TGTGCCAGCAGCTTAGGACCCGGACTGATTGGGTGGGCTTTCTTT
TRBJ1-6	.	.	TRBV18	CASSPERTNSPLHF	TGTGCCAGCTCACCGGAACGGACAAATTCACCCCTCCACTTT
TRBJ2-6	TRBD2	few	TRBV7-2	CASSPLLLRGVSGANVLTF	TGTGCCAGCAGCCCACTCCTCTTGCGGGGGGTCTCTGGGGCCAACGTCCTGACTTTC
TRBJ1-2	.	few	TRBV24-1	CATSGTVLVGYTF	TGTGCCACCAGTGGGACAGTCCTCGTCGGCTACACCTTC
TRBJ2-2	.	.	TRBV5-1	CASSLAIRDTGELFF	TGCGCCAGCAGCTTGGCGATTCGAGACACCGGGGAGCTGTTTTTT
TRBJ1-5	.	many	TRBV20-1	CSLTDLLDSNQPQHF	TGCAGTTTAACCGACCTGCTGGACAGTAATCAGCCCCAGCATTTT
TRBJ2-7	.	.	TRBV10-3	CASRAEGAGAYEQYF	TGTGCCAGCCGAGCTGAGGGCGCAGGGGCCTACGAGCAGTACTTC
TRBJ2-1	TRBD2	.	TRBV12-5	CASTGTTYNEQFF	TGTGCTAGTACCGGGACTACCTACAATGAGCAGTTCTTC
TRBJ2-4	.	.	TRBV24-1	CATSAPKTGGTLSF	TGTGCCACCAGTGCGCCCAAAACCGGGGGCACCTTGAGCTTC
TRBJ2-2	.	.	TRBV4-3	CASSQETETGELFF	TGCGCCAGCAGCCAAGAAACTGAAACCGGGGAGCTGTTTTTT
TRBJ2-2	.	few	TRBV29-1	CSVELSPGTGELFF	TGCAGCGTTGAATTGAGCCCGGGGACCGGGGAGCTGTTTTTT
TRBJ2-3	.	.	TRBV27	CASSFGGPYTDTQYF	TGTGCCAGCAGTTTCGGCGGCCCTTACACAGATACGCAGTATTTT
TRBJ2-2	.	few	TRBV20-1	CSARKDNPNTGELFF	TGCAGTGCTAGAAAGGACAACCCGAACACCGGGGAGCTGTTTTTT
TRBJ2-7	TRBD2	.	TRBV6-5	CASSPGRVKVHEQYF	TGTGCCAGCAGTCCCGGGAGGGTTAAGGTCCACGAGCAGTACTTC
TRBJ1-1	.	many	TRBV27	CASSLRPMNTEAFF	TGTGCCAGCAGTTTGCGGCCCATGAACACTGAAGCTTTCTTT
TRBJ2-2	TRBD2	.	TRBV10-3	CAITSGLAGETGELFF	TGTGCCATCACCTCAGGACTAGCGGGGGAGACCGGGGAGCTGTTTTTT
TRBJ2-5	.	.	TRBV19	CASSTVVSETQYF	TGTGCCAGTAGTACCGTAGTGAGCGAGACCCAGTACTTC
TRBJ2-1	TRBD2	many	TRBV7-9	CASSFRLAGVGNEQFF	TGTGCCAGCAGCTTTAGACTAGCGGGAGTCGGCAATGAGCAGTTCTTC
TRBJ1-5	TRBD1	.	TRBV6-5	CASSYDRQGAQPQHF	TGTGCCAGCAGTTACGACCGACAGGGGGCACAGCCCCAGCATTTT
TRBJ2-6	.	few	TRBV7-9	CASSRGPTVTGANVLTF	TGTGCCAGCAGCCGAGGGCCTACGGTAACCGGGGCCAACGTCCTGACTTTC